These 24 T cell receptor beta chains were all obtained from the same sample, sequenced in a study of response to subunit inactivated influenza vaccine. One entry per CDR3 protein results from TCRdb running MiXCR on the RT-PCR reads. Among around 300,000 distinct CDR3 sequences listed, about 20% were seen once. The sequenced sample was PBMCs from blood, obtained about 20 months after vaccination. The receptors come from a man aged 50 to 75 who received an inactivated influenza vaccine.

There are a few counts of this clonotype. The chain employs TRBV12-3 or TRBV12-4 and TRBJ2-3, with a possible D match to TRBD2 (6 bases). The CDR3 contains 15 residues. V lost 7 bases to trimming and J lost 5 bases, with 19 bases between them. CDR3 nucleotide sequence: TGTGCCAGCACCACCCGGGACTTTGTTGTAGATACGCAGTATTTT. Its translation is CASTTRDFVVDTQYF.

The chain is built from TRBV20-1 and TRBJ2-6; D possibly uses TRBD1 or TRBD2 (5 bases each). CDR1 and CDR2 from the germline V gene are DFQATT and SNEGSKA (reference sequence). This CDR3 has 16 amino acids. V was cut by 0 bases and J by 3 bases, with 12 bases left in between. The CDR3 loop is CSAREPGTLGANVLTF. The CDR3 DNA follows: TGCAGTGCTAGAGAACCCGGGACCCTTGGGGCCAACGTCCTGACTTTC.

CDR3 region: CASSLTQDRLSNWDQPQHF. The CDR3 region has the DNA TGTGCCAGCAGCCTGACTCAGGACAGGTTGAGTAATTGGGATCAGCCCCAGCATTTT. The chain uses TRBV3-1 and TRBJ1-5; 7 bases are shared with TRBD1. Germline trimming cut 4 bases from V and 5 bases from J; bases unmatched to any gene: 20. Germline CDR1 and CDR2: LGHDT and YNNKEL (reference sequence). The CDR3 sequence is 19 residues long. The entire variable domain, with the rest obtained from reference TRBV3-1 and TRBJ1-5, is as follows: DTAVSQTPKYLVTQMGNDKSIKCEQNLGHDTMYWYKQDSKKFLKIMFSYNNKELIINETVPNRFSPKSPDKAHLNLHINSLELGDSAVYFCASSLTQDRLSNWDQPQHFGDGTRLSIL.

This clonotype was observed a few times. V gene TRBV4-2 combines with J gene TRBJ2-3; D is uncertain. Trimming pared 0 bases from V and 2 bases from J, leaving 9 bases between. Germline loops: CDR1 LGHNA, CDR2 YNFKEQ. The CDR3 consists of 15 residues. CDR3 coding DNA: TGTGCCAGCAGCCAAGATGGTGACAACACAGATACGCAGTATTTT. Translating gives CASSQDGDNTDTQYF.

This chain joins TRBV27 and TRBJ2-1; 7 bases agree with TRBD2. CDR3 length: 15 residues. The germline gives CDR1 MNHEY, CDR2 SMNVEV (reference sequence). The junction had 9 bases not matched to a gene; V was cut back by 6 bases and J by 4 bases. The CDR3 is CASRTIAGNYNEQFF. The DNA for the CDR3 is TGTGCCAGCAGGACAATAGCGGGTAATTACAATGAGCAGTTCTTC.

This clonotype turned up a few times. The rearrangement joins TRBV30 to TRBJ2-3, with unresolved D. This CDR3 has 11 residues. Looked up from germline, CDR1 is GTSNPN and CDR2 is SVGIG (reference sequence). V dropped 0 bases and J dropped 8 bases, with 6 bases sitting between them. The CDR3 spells CAWSVSPTQYF. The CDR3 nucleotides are TGTGCCTGGAGTGTCTCTCCTACGCAGTATTTT.

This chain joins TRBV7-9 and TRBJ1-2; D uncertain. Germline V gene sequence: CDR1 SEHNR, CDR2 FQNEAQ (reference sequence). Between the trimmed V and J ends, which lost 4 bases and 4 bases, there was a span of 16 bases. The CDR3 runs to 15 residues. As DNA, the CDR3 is TGTGCCAGCAGCTCCCCGGGTAAAGAGAGCTATGGCTACACCTTC. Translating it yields CASSSPGKESYGYTF.

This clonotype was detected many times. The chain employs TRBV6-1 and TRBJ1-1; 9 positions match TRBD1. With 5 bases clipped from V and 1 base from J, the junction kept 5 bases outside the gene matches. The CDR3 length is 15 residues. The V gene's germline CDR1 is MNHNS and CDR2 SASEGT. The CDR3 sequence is CASSLWGQGNTEAFF. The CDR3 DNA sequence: TGTGCCAGCAGTCTGTGGGGACAGGGGAACACTGAAGCTTTCTTT.

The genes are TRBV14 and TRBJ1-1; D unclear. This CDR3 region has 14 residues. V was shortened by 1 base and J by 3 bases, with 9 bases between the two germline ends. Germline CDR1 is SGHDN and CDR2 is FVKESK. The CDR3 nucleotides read TGTGCCAGCAGCCAAGGCTTCAGGTACACTGAAGCTTTCTTT. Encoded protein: CASSQGFRYTEAFF.

Here the CDR3 DNA reads TGTGCCAGCAGCGGAGTCCCTAACTATGGCTACACCTTC. This encodes CASSGVPNYGYTF. This rearrangement joins TRBV9 to TRBJ1-2; no clear D gene. This CDR3 is built from 13 residues. V lost 3 bases to trimming and J lost 0 bases, with 6 bases between them. Germline V gene lookup returns CDR1 SGDLS and CDR2 YYNGEE.

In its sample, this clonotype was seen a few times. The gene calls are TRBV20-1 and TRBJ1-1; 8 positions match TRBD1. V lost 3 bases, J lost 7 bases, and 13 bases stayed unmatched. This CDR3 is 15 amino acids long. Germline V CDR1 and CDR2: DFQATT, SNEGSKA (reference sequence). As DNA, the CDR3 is TGCAGTGCTAGTCCACGGGACAGGCGAAGGTTTGAAGCTTTCTTT. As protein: CSASPRDRRRFEAFF.

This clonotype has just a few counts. CDR3 bases: TGTGCCCAAAGACGAGGGTCGGGCTCCTACGAGCAGTACTTC. It codes for CAQRRGSGSYEQYF. V usage is TRBV2 and J usage is TRBJ2-7; perhaps TRBD2 as D (5 bases). The CDR3 sequence is 14 residues long. V was cut by 11 bases and J by 0 bases, with 17 bases left in between. Germline V gene sequence: CDR1 SNHLY, CDR2 FYNNEI.

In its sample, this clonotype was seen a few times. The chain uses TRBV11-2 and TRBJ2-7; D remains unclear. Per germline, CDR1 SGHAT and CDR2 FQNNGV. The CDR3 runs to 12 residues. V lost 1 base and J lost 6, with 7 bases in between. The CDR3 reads CASSLVSSEQYF. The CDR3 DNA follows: TGTGCCAGCAGCTTAGTCTCCAGCGAGCAGTACTTC.

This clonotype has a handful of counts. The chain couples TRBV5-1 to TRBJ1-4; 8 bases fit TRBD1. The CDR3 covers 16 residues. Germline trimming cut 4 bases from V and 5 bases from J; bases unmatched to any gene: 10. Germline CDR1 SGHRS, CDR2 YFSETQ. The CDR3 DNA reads TGCGCCAGCAGCCCCTTTTCAGGGGGCGGGAATGAAAAACTGTTTTTT. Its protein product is CASSPFSGGGNEKLFF.

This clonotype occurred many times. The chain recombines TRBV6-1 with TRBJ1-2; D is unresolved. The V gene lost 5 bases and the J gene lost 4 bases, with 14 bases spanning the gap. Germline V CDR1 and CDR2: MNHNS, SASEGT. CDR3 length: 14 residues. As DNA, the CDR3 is TGTGCCAGCAGTCCTTTGTTGGAAATCTATGGCTACACCTTC. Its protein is CASSPLLEIYGYTF.

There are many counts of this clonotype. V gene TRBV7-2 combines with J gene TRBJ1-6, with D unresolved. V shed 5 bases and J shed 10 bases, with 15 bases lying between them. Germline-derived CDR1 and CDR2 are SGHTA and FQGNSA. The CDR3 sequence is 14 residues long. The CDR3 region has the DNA TGTGCCAGCAGCCTCGGAGTGGGAGGGTCACCCCTCCACTTT. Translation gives CASSLGVGGSPLHF.

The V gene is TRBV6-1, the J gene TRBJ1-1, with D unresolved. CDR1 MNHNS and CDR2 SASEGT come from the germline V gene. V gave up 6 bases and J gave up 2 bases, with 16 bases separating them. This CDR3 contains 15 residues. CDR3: CASSRRAARNTEAFF. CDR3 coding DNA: TGTGCCAGCAGCCGCCGGGCAGCACGAAACACTGAAGCTTTCTTT.

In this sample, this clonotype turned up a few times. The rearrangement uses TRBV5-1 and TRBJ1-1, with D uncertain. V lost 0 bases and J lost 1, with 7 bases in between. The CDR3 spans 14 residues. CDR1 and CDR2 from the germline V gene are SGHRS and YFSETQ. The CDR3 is CASSLASKNTEAFF. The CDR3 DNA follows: TGCGCCAGCAGCTTGGCCAGCAAGAACACTGAAGCTTTCTTT.

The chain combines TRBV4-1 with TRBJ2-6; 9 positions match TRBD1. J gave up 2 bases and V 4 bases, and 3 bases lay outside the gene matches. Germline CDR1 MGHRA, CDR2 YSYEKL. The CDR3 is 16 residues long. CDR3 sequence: CASSRDRVAGANVLTF. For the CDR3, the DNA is TGCGCCAGCAGCCGGGACAGGGTTGCTGGGGCCAACGTCCTGACTTTC.

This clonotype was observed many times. CDR3 residues: CASSSGSPVGGSQHF. In DNA form, the CDR3 reads TGTGCCAGCAGCTCCGGGTCCCCAGTTGGAGGGTCCCAGCATTTT. The V call is TRBV7-2, the J call TRBJ1-5; D ambiguous. Germline V lookup: CDR1 SGHTA, CDR2 FQGNSA. V was pared by 4 bases and J by 11 bases, with 21 bases between. This CDR3 contains 15 residues.

This chain's CDR3 is CASSRRQRTNSPLHF. CDR3 sequence (DNA): TGTGCCAGCAGCAGGCGTCAGAGAACAAATTCACCCCTCCACTTT. The V and J genes are TRBV5-6 and TRBJ1-6, with D hard to call. This CDR3 contains 15 residues. Germline lookup yields CDR1 SGHDT and CDR2 YYEEEE. The V gene lost 4 bases and the J gene lost 7 bases, with 15 bases spanning the gap. The full variable domain, with the rest looked up from reference TRBV5-6 and TRBJ1-6, is DAGVTQSPTHLIKTRGQQVTLRCSPKSGHDTVSWYQQALGQGPQFIFQYYEEEERQRGNFPDRFSGHQFPNYSSELNVNALLLGDSALYLCASSRRQRTNSPLHFGNGTRLTVT.

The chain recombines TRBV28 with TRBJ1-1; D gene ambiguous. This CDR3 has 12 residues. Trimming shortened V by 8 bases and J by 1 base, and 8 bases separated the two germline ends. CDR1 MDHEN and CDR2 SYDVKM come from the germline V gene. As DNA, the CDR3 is TGTGCCAGCGGAGGACCGAACACTGAAGCTTTCTTT. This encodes CASGGPNTEAFF. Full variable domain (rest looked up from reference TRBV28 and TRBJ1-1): DVKVTQSSRYLVKRTGEKVFLECVQDMDHENMFWYRQDPGLGLRLIYFSYDVKMKEKGDIPEGYSVSREKKERFSLILESASTNQTSMYLCASGGPNTEAFFGQGTRLTVV.

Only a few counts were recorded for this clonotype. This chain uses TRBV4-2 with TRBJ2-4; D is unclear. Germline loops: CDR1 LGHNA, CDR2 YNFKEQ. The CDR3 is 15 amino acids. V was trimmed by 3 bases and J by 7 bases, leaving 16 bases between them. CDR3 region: CASSHGLTARNIQYF. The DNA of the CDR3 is TGTGCCAGCAGCCACGGGCTAACTGCAAGGAACATTCAGTACTTC.

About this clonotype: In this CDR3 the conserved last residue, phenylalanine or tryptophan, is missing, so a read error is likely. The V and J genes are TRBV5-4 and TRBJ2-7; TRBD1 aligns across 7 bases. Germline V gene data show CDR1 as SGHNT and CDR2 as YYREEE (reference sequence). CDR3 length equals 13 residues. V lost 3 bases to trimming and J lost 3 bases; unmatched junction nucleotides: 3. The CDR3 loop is CASSSDRDYEQYY. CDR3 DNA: TGTGCCAGCAGCTCAGACAGGGACTACGAGCAGTACTAC.